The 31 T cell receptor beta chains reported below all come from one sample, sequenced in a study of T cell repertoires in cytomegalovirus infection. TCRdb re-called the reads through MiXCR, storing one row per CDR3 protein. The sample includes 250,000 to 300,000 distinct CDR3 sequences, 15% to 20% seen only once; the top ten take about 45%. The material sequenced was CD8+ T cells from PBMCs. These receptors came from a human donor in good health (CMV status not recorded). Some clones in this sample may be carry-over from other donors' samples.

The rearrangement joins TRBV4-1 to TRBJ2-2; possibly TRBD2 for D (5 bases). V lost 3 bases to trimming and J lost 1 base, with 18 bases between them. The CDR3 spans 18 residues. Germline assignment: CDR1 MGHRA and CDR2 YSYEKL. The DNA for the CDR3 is TGCGCCAGCAGCCACCCGGGTCGGGGTGCCCTGAACACCGGGGAGCTGTTTTTT. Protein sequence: CASSHPGRGALNTGELFF.

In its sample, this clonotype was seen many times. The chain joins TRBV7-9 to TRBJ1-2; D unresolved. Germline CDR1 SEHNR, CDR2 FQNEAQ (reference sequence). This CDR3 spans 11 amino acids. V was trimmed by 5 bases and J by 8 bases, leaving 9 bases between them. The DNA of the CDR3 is TGTGCCAGCAGCCCTGACGTGGGCTACACCTTC. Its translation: CASSPDVGYTF.

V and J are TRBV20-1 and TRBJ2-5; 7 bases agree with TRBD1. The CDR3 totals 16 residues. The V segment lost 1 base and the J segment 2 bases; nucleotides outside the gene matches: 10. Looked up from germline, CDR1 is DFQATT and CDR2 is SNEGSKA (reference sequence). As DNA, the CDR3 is TGCAGTGCTAGAGGAACAACGACAGGGATGCAAGAGACCCAGTACTTC. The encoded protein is CSARGTTTGMQETQYF.

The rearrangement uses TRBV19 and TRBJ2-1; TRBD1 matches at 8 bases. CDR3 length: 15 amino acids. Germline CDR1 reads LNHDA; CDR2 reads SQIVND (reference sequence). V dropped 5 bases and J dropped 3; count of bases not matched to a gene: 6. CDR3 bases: TGTGCCAGTAGTGCCACAGGGGGGATCTACAATGAGCAGTTCTTC. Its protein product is CASSATGGIYNEQFF.

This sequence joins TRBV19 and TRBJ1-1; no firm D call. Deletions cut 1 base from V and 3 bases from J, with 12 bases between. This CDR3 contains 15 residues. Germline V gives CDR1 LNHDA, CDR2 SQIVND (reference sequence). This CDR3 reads CASSIGFGLDTEAFF. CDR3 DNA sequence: TGTGCCAGTAGTATAGGATTCGGGTTGGACACTGAAGCTTTCTTT.

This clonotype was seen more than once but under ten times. CDR3 nucleotides: TGCAGTGCTAGCCCTTCCGGACAGGGCACCGGGGAGCTGTTTTTT. Amino acids: CSASPSGQGTGELFF. The gene calls are TRBV20-1 and TRBJ2-2; TRBD1 matches 8 bases. J gave up 4 bases and V 3 bases, and 7 bases lay outside the gene matches. Looked up from germline, CDR1 is DFQATT and CDR2 is SNEGSKA (reference sequence). CDR3 size: 15 residues.

The CDR3 DNA is TGTGCCAGCAGTCCCATGGACAGTAATCAGCCCCAGCATTTT. Translated, it gives CASSPMDSNQPQHF. The rearrangement links TRBV6-5 to TRBJ1-5; a weak D match, TRBD1 (6 bases). Germline CDR1 and CDR2: MNHEY and SVGAGI. The CDR3 has 14 residues. Trimming removed 5 bases from V and 4 bases from J, with 12 bases in between.

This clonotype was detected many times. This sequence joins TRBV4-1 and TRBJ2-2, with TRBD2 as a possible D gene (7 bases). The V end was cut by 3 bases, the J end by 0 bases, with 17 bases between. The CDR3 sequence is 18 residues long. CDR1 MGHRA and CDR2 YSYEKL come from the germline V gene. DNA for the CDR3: TGCGCCAGCAGCCAGGGAGGGACAAGGACCACGAACACCGGGGAGCTGTTTTTT. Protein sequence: CASSQGGTRTTNTGELFF.

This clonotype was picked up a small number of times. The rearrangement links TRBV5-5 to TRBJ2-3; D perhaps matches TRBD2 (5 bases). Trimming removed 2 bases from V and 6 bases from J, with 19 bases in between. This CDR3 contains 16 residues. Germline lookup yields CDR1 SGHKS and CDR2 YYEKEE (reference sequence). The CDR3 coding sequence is TGTGCCAGCAGCTTTGAAATCCCGGGAACTTTTGATACGCAGTATTTT. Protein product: CASSFEIPGTFDTQYF.

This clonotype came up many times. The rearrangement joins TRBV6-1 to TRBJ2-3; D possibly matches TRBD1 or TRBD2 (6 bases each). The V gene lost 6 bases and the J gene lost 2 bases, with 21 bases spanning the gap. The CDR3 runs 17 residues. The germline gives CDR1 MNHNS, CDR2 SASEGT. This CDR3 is CASRKHWGAMSTDTQYF. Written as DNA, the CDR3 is TGTGCCAGCAGGAAGCACTGGGGGGCCATGTCCACAGATACGCAGTATTTT.

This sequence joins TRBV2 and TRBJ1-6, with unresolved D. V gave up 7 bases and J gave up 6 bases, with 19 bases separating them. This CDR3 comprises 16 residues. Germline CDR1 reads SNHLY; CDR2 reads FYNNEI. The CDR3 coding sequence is TGTGCCAGCACTGACGGATTGGGCCGGTTTAATTCACCCCTCCACTTT. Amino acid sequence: CASTDGLGRFNSPLHF.

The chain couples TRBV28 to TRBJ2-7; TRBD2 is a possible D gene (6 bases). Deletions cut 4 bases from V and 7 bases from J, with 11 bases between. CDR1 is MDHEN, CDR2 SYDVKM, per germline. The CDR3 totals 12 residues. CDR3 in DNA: TGTGCCAGCAGTTGGGGGGTGCGGGAGCAGTACTTC. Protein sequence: CASSWGVREQYF. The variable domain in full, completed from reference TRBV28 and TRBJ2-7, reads DVKVTQSSRYLVKRTGEKVFLECVQDMDHENMFWYRQDPGLGLRLIYFSYDVKMKEKGDIPEGYSVSREKKERFSLILESASTNQTSMYLCASSWGVREQYFGPGTRLTVT.

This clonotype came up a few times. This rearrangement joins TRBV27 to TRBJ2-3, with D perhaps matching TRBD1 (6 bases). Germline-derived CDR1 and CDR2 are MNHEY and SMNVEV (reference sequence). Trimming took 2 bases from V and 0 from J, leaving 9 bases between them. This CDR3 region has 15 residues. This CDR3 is CASSLRDISTDTQYF. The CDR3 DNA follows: TGTGCCAGCAGTTTAAGGGACATTAGCACAGATACGCAGTATTTT.

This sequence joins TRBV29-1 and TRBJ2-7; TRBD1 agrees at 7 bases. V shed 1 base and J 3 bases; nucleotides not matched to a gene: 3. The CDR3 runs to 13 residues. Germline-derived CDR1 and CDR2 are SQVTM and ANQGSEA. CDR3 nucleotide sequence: TGCAGCGTTGAAGCAGGGACAGACTACGAGCAGTACTTC. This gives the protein CSVEAGTDYEQYF.

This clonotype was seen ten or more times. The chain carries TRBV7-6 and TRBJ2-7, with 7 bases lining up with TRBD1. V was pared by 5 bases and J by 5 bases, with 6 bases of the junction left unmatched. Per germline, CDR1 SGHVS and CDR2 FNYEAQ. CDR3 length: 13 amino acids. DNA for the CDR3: TGTGCCAGCAGCCTAACCGGGACAGACGAGCAGTACTTC. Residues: CASSLTGTDEQYF.

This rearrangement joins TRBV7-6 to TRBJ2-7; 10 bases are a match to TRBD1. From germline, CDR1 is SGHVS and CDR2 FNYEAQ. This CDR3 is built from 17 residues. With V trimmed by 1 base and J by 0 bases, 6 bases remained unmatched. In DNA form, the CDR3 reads TGTGCCAGCAGCTTAGAGGTTGGGGACAGGGGCTCCTACGAGCAGTACTTC. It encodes CASSLEVGDRGSYEQYF. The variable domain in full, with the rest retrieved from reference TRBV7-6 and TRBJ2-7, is GAGVSQSPRYKVTKRGQDVALRCDPISGHVSLYWYRQALGQGPEFLTYFNYEAQQDKSGLPNDRFSAERPEGSISTLTIQRTEQRDSAMYRCASSLEVGDRGSYEQYFGPGTRLTVT.

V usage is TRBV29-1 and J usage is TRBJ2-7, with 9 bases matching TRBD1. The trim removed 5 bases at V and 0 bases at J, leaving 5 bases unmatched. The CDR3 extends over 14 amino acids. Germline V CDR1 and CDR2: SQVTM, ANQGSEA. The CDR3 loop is CSVTRTGVSYEQYF. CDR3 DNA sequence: TGCAGCGTTACAAGGACAGGGGTCTCCTACGAGCAGTACTTC.

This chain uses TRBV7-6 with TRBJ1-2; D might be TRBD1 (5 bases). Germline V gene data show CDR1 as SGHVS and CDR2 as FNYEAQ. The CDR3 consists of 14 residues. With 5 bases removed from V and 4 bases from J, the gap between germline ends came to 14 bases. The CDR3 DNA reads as TGTGCCAGCAGCCCGGACCAAGGGGTCTATGGCTACACCTTC. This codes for CASSPDQGVYGYTF.

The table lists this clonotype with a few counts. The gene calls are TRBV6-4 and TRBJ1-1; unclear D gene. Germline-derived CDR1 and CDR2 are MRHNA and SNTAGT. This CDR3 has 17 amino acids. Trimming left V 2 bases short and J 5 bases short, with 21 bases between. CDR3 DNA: TGTGCCAGCAGTGACGTGAAGGTAGGCCGAGTTAAAACTGAAGCTTTCTTT. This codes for CASSDVKVGRVKTEAFF.

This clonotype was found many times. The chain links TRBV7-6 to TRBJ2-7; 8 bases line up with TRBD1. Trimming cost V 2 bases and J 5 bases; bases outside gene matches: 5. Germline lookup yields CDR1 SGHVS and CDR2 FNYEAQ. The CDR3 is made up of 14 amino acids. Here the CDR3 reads CASSLRQGFDEQYF. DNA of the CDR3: TGTGCCAGCAGCTTACGACAGGGGTTTGACGAGCAGTACTTC. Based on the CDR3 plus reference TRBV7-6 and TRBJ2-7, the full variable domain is GAGVSQSPRYKVTKRGQDVALRCDPISGHVSLYWYRQALGQGPEFLTYFNYEAQQDKSGLPNDRFSAERPEGSISTLTIQRTEQRDSAMYRCASSLRQGFDEQYFGPGTRLTVT.

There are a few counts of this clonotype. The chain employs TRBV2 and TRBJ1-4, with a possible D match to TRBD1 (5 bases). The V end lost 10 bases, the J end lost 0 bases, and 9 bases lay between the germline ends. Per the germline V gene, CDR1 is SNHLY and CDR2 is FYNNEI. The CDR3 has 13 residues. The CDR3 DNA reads TGTGCCACCAAGGGGTCAACTAATGAAAAACTGTTTTTT. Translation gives CATKGSTNEKLFF.

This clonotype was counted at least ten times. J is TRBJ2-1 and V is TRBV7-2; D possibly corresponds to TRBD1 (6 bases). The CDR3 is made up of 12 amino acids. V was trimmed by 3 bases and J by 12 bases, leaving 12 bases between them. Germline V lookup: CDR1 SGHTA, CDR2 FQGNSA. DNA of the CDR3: TGTGCCAGCAGCTTGGAGGACAGCCGGCAGTTCTTC. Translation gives CASSLEDSRQFF.

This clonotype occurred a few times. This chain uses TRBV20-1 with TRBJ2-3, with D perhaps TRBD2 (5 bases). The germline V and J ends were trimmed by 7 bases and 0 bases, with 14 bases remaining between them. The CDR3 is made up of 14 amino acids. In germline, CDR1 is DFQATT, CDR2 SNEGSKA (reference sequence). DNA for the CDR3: TGCAGTGACTACCGGCGCGGGAGCACAGATACGCAGTATTTT. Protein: CSDYRRGSTDTQYF.

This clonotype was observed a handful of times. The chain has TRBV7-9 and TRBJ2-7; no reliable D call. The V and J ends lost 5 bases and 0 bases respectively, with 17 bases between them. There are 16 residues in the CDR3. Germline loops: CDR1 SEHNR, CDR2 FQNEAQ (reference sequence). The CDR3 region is CASSGNLKPSSYEQYF. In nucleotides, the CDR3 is TGTGCCAGCAGCGGCAATTTGAAGCCATCCTCCTACGAGCAGTACTTC. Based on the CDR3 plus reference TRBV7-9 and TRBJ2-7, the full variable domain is DTGVSQNPRHKITKRGQNVTFRCDPISEHNRLYWYRQTLGQGPEFLTYFQNEAQLEKSRLLSDRFSAERPKGSFSTLEIQRTEQGDSAMYLCASSGNLKPSSYEQYFGPGTRLTVT.

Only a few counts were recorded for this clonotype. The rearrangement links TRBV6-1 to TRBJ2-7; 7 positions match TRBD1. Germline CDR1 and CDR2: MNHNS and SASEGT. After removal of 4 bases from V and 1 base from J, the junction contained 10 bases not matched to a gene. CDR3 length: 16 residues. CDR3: CASSGPGQEYSYEQYF. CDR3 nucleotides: TGTGCCAGCAGTGGACCCGGACAGGAATATTCCTACGAGCAGTACTTC.

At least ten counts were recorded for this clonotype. DNA of the CDR3: TGTGCCAGCAGCTTTGTGGGAGATACGCAGTATTTT. This translates into CASSFVGDTQYF. The V gene is TRBV7-8, the J gene TRBJ2-3; D gene uncertain. This CDR3 has 12 amino acids. V was pared by 3 bases and J by 5 bases, with 6 bases between. CDR1 and CDR2 (germline): SGHVS, FQNEAQ.

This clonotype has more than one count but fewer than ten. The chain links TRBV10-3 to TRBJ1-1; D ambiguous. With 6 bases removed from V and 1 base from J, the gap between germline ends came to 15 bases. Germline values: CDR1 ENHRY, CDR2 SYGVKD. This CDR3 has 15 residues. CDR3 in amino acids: CAISPDAGRNTEAFF. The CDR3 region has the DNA TGTGCCATCAGCCCTGACGCGGGGAGGAACACTGAAGCTTTCTTT.

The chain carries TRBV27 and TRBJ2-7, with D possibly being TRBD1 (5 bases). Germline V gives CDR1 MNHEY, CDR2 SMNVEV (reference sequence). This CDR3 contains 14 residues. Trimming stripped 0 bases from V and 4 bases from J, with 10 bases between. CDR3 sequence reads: CASSLSRVRYEQYF. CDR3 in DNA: TGTGCCAGCAGTTTATCCAGGGTAAGGTACGAGCAGTACTTC.

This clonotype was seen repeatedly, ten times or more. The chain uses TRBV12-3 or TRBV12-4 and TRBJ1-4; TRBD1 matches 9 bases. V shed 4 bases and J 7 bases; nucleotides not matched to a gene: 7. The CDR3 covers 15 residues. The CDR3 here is CASSYTGQGAEKLFF. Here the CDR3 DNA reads TGTGCCAGCAGTTACACGGGACAGGGTGCTGAAAAACTGTTTTTT.

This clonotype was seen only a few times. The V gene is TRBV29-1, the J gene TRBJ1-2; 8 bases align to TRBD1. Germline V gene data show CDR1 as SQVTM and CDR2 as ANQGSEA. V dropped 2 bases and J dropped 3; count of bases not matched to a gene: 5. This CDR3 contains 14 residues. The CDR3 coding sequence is TGCAGCGTTGAACCCGGACAGGGACACTATGGCTACACCTTC. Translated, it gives CSVEPGQGHYGYTF.

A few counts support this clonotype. This chain's CDR3 is CASSPLGRGRNTEAFF. CDR3 DNA: TGTGCCAGCAGCCCTTTGGGCAGGGGGCGAAACACTGAAGCTTTCTTT. The gene calls are TRBV7-9 and TRBJ1-1; 8 bases line up with TRBD1. Germline trimming cut 5 bases from V and 2 bases from J; bases unmatched to any gene: 10. The CDR3 is made up of 16 amino acids. Germline CDR1 reads SEHNR; CDR2 reads FQNEAQ (reference sequence). Using reference TRBV7-9 and TRBJ1-1 for the parts outside the CDR3, the full variable domain is DTGVSQNPRHKITKRGQNVTFRCDPISEHNRLYWYRQTLGQGPEFLTYFQNEAQLEKSRLLSDRFSAERPKGSFSTLEIQRTEQGDSAMYLCASSPLGRGRNTEAFFGQGTRLTVV.